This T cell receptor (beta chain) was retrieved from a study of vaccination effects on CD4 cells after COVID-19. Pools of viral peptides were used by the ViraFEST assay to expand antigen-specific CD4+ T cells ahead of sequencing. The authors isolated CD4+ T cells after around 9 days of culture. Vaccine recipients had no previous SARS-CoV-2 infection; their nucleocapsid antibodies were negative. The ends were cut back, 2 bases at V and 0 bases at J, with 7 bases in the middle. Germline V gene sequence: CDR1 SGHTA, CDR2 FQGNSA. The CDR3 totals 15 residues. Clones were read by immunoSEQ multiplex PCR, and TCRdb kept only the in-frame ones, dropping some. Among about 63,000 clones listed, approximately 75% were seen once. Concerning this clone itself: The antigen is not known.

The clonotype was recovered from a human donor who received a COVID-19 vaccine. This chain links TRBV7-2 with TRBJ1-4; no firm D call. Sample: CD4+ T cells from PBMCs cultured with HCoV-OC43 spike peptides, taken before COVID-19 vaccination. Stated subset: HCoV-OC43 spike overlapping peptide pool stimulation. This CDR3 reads CASSLFGATNEKLFF. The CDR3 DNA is TGTGCCAGCAGCTTATTCGGGGCAACTAATGAAAAACTGTTTTTT. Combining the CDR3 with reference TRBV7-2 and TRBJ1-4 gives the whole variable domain GAGVSQSPSNKVTEKGKDVELRCDPISGHTALYWYRQSLGQGLEFLIYFQGNSAPDKSGLPSDRFSAERTGGSVSTLTIQRTQQEDSAVYLCASSLFGATNEKLFFGSGTQLSVL.